The 5 T cell receptor beta chains below come from one sample, sequenced in a study of identical twins. TCRdb fed the 5' RACE reads into MiXCR, producing one record per CDR3 protein. The sample records roughly 150,000 distinct CDR3 sequences, approximately 3.5% being singletons. The source material was memory T cells sorted from blood. Receptors originate from a young man in good health.

This clonotype was observed at least ten times. The chain joins TRBV7-3 to TRBJ2-2, with D maybe TRBD1 (5 bases). V was clipped by 4 bases and J by 1 base, with 10 bases between them. In germline, CDR1 is SGHTA, CDR2 FQGTGA. CDR3 length: 15 residues. The CDR3 spells CASSSQGVNTGELFF. CDR3 in DNA: TGTGCCAGCAGCTCCCAGGGCGTGAACACCGGGGAGCTGTTTTTT.

The chain joins TRBV4-2 to TRBJ1-5; no reliable D call. From germline, CDR1 is LGHNA and CDR2 YNFKEQ. The germline V and J ends were trimmed by 0 bases and 3 bases, with 9 bases remaining between them. This CDR3 is 15 amino acids long. The CDR3 spells CASSQDLQANQPQHF. CDR3 DNA: TGTGCCAGCAGCCAAGATCTCCAGGCCAATCAGCCCCAGCATTTT.

This clonotype appeared many times. The chain uses TRBV24-1 and TRBJ1-5; D unresolved. Looked up from germline, CDR1 is KGHDR and CDR2 is SFDVKD. The CDR3 runs 14 residues. Trimming removed 3 bases from V and 3 bases from J, with 8 bases in between. The DNA of the CDR3 is TGTGCCACCAGTGATCGACGGAACAATCAGCCCCAGCATTTT. It encodes CATSDRRNNQPQHF.

This clonotype occurred many times. This chain joins TRBV3-1 and TRBJ2-1, with 12 bases lining up with TRBD2. V was pared by 5 bases and J by 4 bases, with 6 bases of the junction left unmatched. Germline V lookup: CDR1 LGHDT, CDR2 YNNKEL (reference sequence). CDR3 length: 16 residues. This CDR3 reads CASSKRGLAGYNEQFF. DNA for the CDR3: TGTGCCAGCAGCAAGAGGGGACTAGCGGGTTACAATGAGCAGTTCTTC.

At least ten counts were recorded for this clonotype. This rearrangement joins TRBV11-2 to TRBJ2-2, with D possibly TRBD2 on 6 matching bases. The CDR3 is made up of 14 amino acids. V was shortened by 1 base and J by 5 bases, with 8 bases between the two germline ends. The germline CDR1 and CDR2 sequences are SGHAT and FQNNGV. CDR3 sequence reads: CASSLVRETGELFF. Here the CDR3 DNA reads TGTGCCAGCAGCTTAGTGCGGGAAACCGGGGAGCTGTTTTTT.